The next 20 T cell receptor beta chains were all read from a single sample in a study of vaccination and CD4 T cells after COVID-19. Treatment indicated: approximately 10-day PBMC culture with coronavirus spike peptide pools or control peptides (ViraFEST assay). Their cognate antigens are unknown. Sequencing of cultured CD4+ T cell DNA used the Oncomine TCR Beta short-read assay. Each CDR3 protein gets one entry after TCRdb re-called the PCR reads with MiXCR. In the table there are approximately 16,000 distinct CDR3 sequences, roughly 60% of which are singletons. Material for sequencing was CD4+ T cells from blood, cultured in vitro. The receptors originated from a human donor who had recovered from COVID-19.

This chain joins TRBV24-1 and TRBJ2-1; D assignment may be TRBD1 or TRBD2 (6 bases each). Germline CDR1 is KGHDR and CDR2 is SFDVKD. Trimming left V 2 bases short and J 0 bases short, with 13 bases between. This CDR3 has 17 amino acids. CDR3 residues: CATSDSAPGASYNEQFF. The CDR3 bases are TGTGCCACCAGTGATTCGGCCCCGGGGGCCTCCTACAATGAGCAGTTCTTC.

Only a few counts were recorded for this clonotype. This chain uses TRBV20-1 with TRBJ2-2; D might be TRBD1 (6 bases). The CDR3 contains 16 residues. The germline V and J ends were trimmed by 2 bases and 3 bases, with 16 bases remaining between them. Germline V CDR1 and CDR2: DFQATT, SNEGSKA (reference sequence). CDR3 bases: TGCAGTGCTAGACCCGAATACAGGGACGACACCGGGGAGCTGTTTTTT. It yields the protein CSARPEYRDDTGELFF.

V usage is TRBV24-1 and J usage is TRBJ2-1; TRBD2 matches at 8 bases. Unmatched junction bases numbered 14, after V lost 6 bases and J lost 8 bases. CDR1 and CDR2 (germline): KGHDR, SFDVKD. The CDR3 sequence is 16 residues long. The chain's CDR3 is CATSPAGRAERDEQFF. CDR3 nucleotides: TGTGCCACCAGTCCGGCCGGGAGGGCCGAAAGGGATGAGCAGTTCTTC.

V is TRBV29-1 and J is TRBJ1-1, with a tentative D call TRBD1 (6 bases). The CDR3 runs to 14 residues. Germline V CDR1 and CDR2: SQVTM, ANQGSEA. Trimming stripped 7 bases from V and 5 bases from J, with 20 bases between. For the CDR3, the DNA is TGCAGCGCCATGAACAGGGCGGCGGAGACTGAAGCTTTCTTT. Translating gives CSAMNRAAETEAFF.

Here the CDR3 reads CASSGTGSYGYTF. CDR3 nucleotides: TGTGCCAGCAGCGGGACAGGGAGCTATGGCTACACCTTC. This chain uses TRBV2 with TRBJ1-2; 9 bases agree with TRBD1. CDR1 and CDR2 (germline): SNHLY, FYNNEI. V lost 6 bases to trimming and J lost 4 bases; unmatched junction nucleotides: 3. The CDR3 has 13 amino acids.

The chain links TRBV7-2 to TRBJ1-1; TRBD1 matches at 7 bases. There are 15 residues in the CDR3. Germline V gene lookup returns CDR1 SGHTA and CDR2 FQGNSA. V shed 5 bases, J shed 4 bases, and the junction held 10 bases outside the gene matches. The CDR3 sequence: CASSPRTGSSTEAFF. The CDR3 region has the DNA TGTGCCAGCAGCCCCCGGACAGGATCGAGCACTGAAGCTTTCTTT.

J is TRBJ2-7 and V is TRBV19; TRBD1 is a possible D gene (5 bases). V lost 1 base and J lost 5, with 18 bases in between. CDR1 is LNHDA and CDR2 is SQIVND in the germline V gene (reference sequence). There are 16 residues in the CDR3. The CDR3 here is CASSIVRGAGKDEQYF. The CDR3 DNA reads as TGTGCCAGTAGTATAGTCAGAGGTGCAGGGAAGGACGAGCAGTACTTC.

Only a few counts were recorded for this clonotype. This chain joins TRBV20-1 and TRBJ2-3; 9 bases align to TRBD2. V gave up 1 base and J gave up 4 bases; unmatched junction bases: 9. Germline loops: CDR1 DFQATT, CDR2 SNEGSKA (reference sequence). The CDR3 length is 16 residues. The CDR3 sequence: CSARAVIAGAADTQYF. As DNA, the CDR3 is TGCAGTGCTAGAGCTGTGATAGCGGGAGCGGCAGATACGCAGTATTTT.

The rearrangement uses TRBV20-1 and TRBJ2-7, with TRBD2 identical over 12 bases. V was clipped by 6 bases and J by 2 bases; unmatched bases: 2. The CDR3 is made up of 13 amino acids. Germline V gene data show CDR1 as DFQATT and CDR2 as SNEGSKA (reference sequence). The DNA for the CDR3 is TGCAGTGCCCCTAGCGGGGGGGCCTACGAGCAGTACTTC. Its protein is CSAPSGGAYEQYF.

The chain uses TRBV20-1 and TRBJ2-5; 7 bases line up with TRBD2. This CDR3 spans 15 amino acids. Germline V CDR1 and CDR2: DFQATT, SNEGSKA (reference sequence). V shed 4 bases and J 5 bases; nucleotides not matched to a gene: 13. This CDR3 is CSATRRRGFLETQYF. CDR3 coding DNA: TGCAGTGCTACGCGGCGGCGGGGGTTTTTGGAGACCCAGTACTTC.

Only a few counts were recorded for this clonotype. This chain joins TRBV2 and TRBJ2-3; D unclear. The CDR3 is 14 amino acids. CDR1 is SNHLY and CDR2 is FYNNEI in the germline V gene. Trimming left V 5 bases short and J 0 bases short, with 9 bases between. CDR3 nucleotide sequence: TGTGCCAGCAGTCCCGGCAGCAGCACAGATACGCAGTATTTT. Translating it yields CASSPGSSTDTQYF.

The gene calls are TRBV6-5 and TRBJ1-3; the D gene is possibly TRBD1 (5 bases). Germline lookup yields CDR1 MNHEY and CDR2 SVGAGI. The ends were cut back, 2 bases at V and 2 bases at J, with 7 bases in the middle. This CDR3 has 14 residues. In DNA form, the CDR3 reads TGTGCCAGCAGTTACCTAGGGGCTGGAAACACCATATATTTT. Translating gives CASSYLGAGNTIYF.

The chain combines TRBV18 with TRBJ2-7; 8 positions agree with TRBD1. CDR3 length: 15 residues. CDR1 is KGHSH, CDR2 LQKENI, per germline. V lost 3 bases, J lost 3 bases, and 7 bases stayed unmatched. The CDR3 DNA sequence: TGTGCCAGCTCACCGAGTGGGACAGGTGTCTACGAGCAGTACTTC. It specifies CASSPSGTGVYEQYF. The full variable domain, with the rest looked up from reference TRBV18 and TRBJ2-7, is NAGVMQNPRHLVRRRGQEARLRCSPMKGHSHVYWYRQLPEEGLKFMVYLQKENIIDESGMPKERFSAEFPKEGPSILRIQQVVRGDSAAYFCASSPSGTGVYEQYFGPGTRLTVT.

The V call is TRBV19, the J call TRBJ2-3; D is ambiguous. The CDR3 runs 12 residues. Trimming removed 2 bases at V and 6 bases at J, with 6 bases between. CDR1 and CDR2 from the germline V gene are LNHDA and SQIVND (reference sequence). CDR3 in DNA: TGTGCCAGTAGTATACCGTACGATACGCAGTATTTT. This gives the protein CASSIPYDTQYF.

The rearrangement joins TRBV7-2 to TRBJ2-2; 8 bases are a match to TRBD2. The CDR3 is 17 amino acids. V was clipped by 2 bases and J by 1 base; unmatched bases: 6. Germline CDR1 is SGHTA and CDR2 is FQGNSA. CDR3 residues: CASSLSPSGGNTGELFF. For the CDR3, the DNA is TGTGCCAGCAGCTTATCTCCCAGCGGGGGGAACACCGGGGAGCTGTTTTTT. The complete variable domain, with remaining parts taken from reference TRBV7-2 and TRBJ2-2, reads GAGVSQSPSNKVTEKGKDVELRCDPISGHTALYWYRQSLGQGLEFLIYFQGNSAPDKSGLPSDRFSAERTGGSVSTLTIQRTQQEDSAVYLCASSLSPSGGNTGELFFGEGSRLTVL.

The chain employs TRBV27 and TRBJ2-2; the D gene is possibly TRBD2 (5 bases). The CDR3 totals 14 residues. V lost 6 bases and J 4 bases, leaving 12 bases between the germline ends. Germline CDR1 MNHEY, CDR2 SMNVEV (reference sequence). Here the CDR3 reads CASSWTVITGELFF. CDR3 bases: TGTGCCAGCAGCTGGACTGTTATCACCGGGGAGCTGTTTTTT.

The chain combines TRBV20-1 with TRBJ2-7, with 7 bases that match TRBD2. Germline V gives CDR1 DFQATT, CDR2 SNEGSKA (reference sequence). The CDR3 is 16 residues long. Losses at the gene ends were 0 bases for V and 7 bases for J; bases not matched to a gene: 15. CDR3: CSARDLLRAGAGEQYF. The CDR3 DNA is TGCAGTGCTAGAGATCTCCTCCGCGCGGGAGCGGGTGAGCAGTACTTC.

There are a few counts of this clonotype. The chain employs TRBV20-1 and TRBJ1-1; D ambiguous. Germline CDR1 reads DFQATT; CDR2 reads SNEGSKA (reference sequence). The CDR3 totals 12 residues. V gave up 5 bases and J gave up 5 bases, with 12 bases separating them. CDR3 loop: CSADEGWTEAFF. The DNA for the CDR3 is TGCAGTGCTGACGAAGGGTGGACTGAAGCTTTCTTT.

The genes are TRBV6-2 or TRBV6-3 and TRBJ2-5, with 10 bases matching TRBD2. Looked up from germline, CDR1 is MNHEY and CDR2 is SVGEGT. This CDR3 contains 15 residues. V was pared by 2 bases and J by 9 bases, with 9 bases of the junction left unmatched. The DNA for the CDR3 is TGTGCCAGCAGTTACAGGACTAGCGGTCCGTGGGCCCAGTACTTC. This translates into CASSYRTSGPWAQYF.

The CDR3 loop is CASSSTVNQPQHF. Here the CDR3 DNA reads TGTGCCAGCAGCTCTACAGTGAATCAGCCCCAGCATTTT. V and J are TRBV11-3 and TRBJ1-5; D is ambiguous. The CDR3 totals 13 residues. CDR1 SGHNT and CDR2 YENEEA come from the germline V gene. V was cut by 4 bases and J by 4 bases, with 8 bases left in between.